This TCR beta chain was sequenced during a study of beta chain features in type 1 diabetes. Germline assignment: CDR1 LNHNV and CDR2 YYDKDF (reference sequence). Trimming shortened V by 0 bases and J by 2 bases, and 13 bases separated the two germline ends. The CDR3 runs 16 residues. Expressed TCRB transcripts were sequenced because the isolated RNA had all been reverse transcribed beforehand. Using immunoSEQ multiplex PCR, the repertoire was profiled, and TCRdb retains in-frame clones only, with some absent. The repertoire holds about 160,000 clones, about 63% seen once, with under 0.1% in the top ten. Comments on this clone: Its specificity is not known.

Study-wide points: Patients with Type 1 diabetes showed moderately but significantly shorter TCRB CDR3s in all four CD4+ subsets.

Sequencing was carried out using naive CD4+ T cells from blood. The clonotype was recovered from a young man with type 1 diabetes. The V and J genes are TRBV15 and TRBJ2-5, with D possibly matching TRBD1 (5 bases). The CDR3 region has the DNA TGTGCCACCAGCAGAGATCTAGGGCAGGGACAAGAGACCCAGTACTTC. As protein: CATSRDLGQGQETQYF. Using reference TRBV15 and TRBJ2-5 for the parts outside the CDR3, the full variable domain is DAMVIQNPRYQVTQFGKPVTLSCSQTLNHNVMYWYQQKSSQAPKLLFHYYDKDFNNEADTPDNFQSRRPNTSFCFLDIRSPGLGDTAMYLCATSRDLGQGQETQYFGPGTRLLVL.